The 14 T cell receptor beta chains in this list originate from one sample, sequenced in a study of blood T cell repertoires in COVID-19. The data were produced by immunoSEQ multiplex PCR, yet TCRdb's version contains in-frame clones alone and is incomplete. The sample gives about 240,000 clones, 82% of which show up once; over 10% is in the top ten. Specimen: peripheral blood. The source of these receptors is a woman aged 55-69 years with active or convalescent COVID-19.

In this sample, this clone turned up many times. CDR3 protein: CATEKGCNQPQHF. For the CDR3, the DNA is TGTGCCACCGAGAAGGGGTGCAATCAGCCCCAGCATTTT. This rearrangement joins TRBV6-4 to TRBJ1-5; a weak D match, TRBD1 (5 bases). V was trimmed by 10 bases and J by 2 bases, leaving 12 bases between them. Germline V CDR1 and CDR2: MRHNA, SNTAGT. CDR3 length equals 13 residues.

The rearrangement uses TRBV10-3 and TRBJ2-3; 9 bases match TRBD2. The germline V gene encodes CDR1 ENHRY and CDR2 SYGVKD. The V gene end was trimmed by 0 bases and the J gene end by 2 bases; junction bases not matched to a gene: 3. This CDR3 has 16 amino acids. CDR3 sequence (DNA): TGTGCCATCAGTGAGTCTCTAGCGGGATCCACAGATACGCAGTATTTT. It is translated as CAISESLAGSTDTQYF.

The J gene is TRBJ2-1, the V gene TRBV7-8; the D gene is possibly TRBD2 (7 bases). Trimming removed 1 base at V and 4 bases at J, with 14 bases between. The CDR3 is made up of 16 amino acids. Germline lookup yields CDR1 SGHVS and CDR2 FQNEAQ. The CDR3: CASSLEGGVWYNEQFF. CDR3 coding DNA: TGTGCCAGCAGCTTAGAAGGGGGGGTGTGGTACAATGAGCAGTTCTTC.

The chain couples TRBV7-6 to TRBJ2-1; 10 nucleotides agree with TRBD1. The J segment lost 8 bases and the V segment lost 5 bases, leaving 6 bases of the junction unmatched. This CDR3 has 14 amino acids. The germline V gene has CDR1 SGHVS and CDR2 FNYEAQ. CDR3 loop: CASSIDRGRYEQFF. CDR3 DNA: TGTGCCAGCAGCATTGACAGGGGGCGATATGAGCAGTTCTTC.

The chain combines TRBV30 with TRBJ1-6; no firm D call. Trimming stripped 2 bases from V and 9 bases from J, with 8 bases between. The CDR3 is 12 residues long. CDR1 and CDR2 from the germline V gene are GTSNPN and SVGIG (reference sequence). CDR3 protein: CAWSLVSSPLHF. The CDR3, as DNA: TGTGCCTGGAGTCTGGTTAGTTCACCCCTCCACTTT.

The rearrangement uses TRBV11-2 and TRBJ1-4; D perhaps matches TRBD1 (5 bases). Germline CDR1 SGHAT, CDR2 FQNNGV. Trimming shortened V by 4 bases and J by 8 bases, and 14 bases separated the two germline ends. CDR3 length: 14 amino acids. CDR3 protein: CASSSGHEREKLFF. The CDR3 coding sequence is TGTGCCAGCAGCTCAGGGCACGAAAGGGAAAAACTGTTTTTT.

The rearrangement links TRBV19 to TRBJ2-3; TRBD2 might be the D (6 bases). The V end lost 7 bases, the J end lost 1 base, and 15 bases lay between the germline ends. This CDR3 region has 15 residues. The germline CDR1 and CDR2 sequences are LNHDA and SQIVND (reference sequence). CDR3 DNA sequence: TGTGCCAGTACCTTCGGGGGTTGGGGCACAGATACGCAGTATTTT. This encodes CASTFGGWGTDTQYF.

This clone was recorded only once. The genes are TRBV27 and TRBJ1-4; a weak D match, TRBD1 (6 bases). The CDR3 totals 16 residues. Trimming removed 6 bases from V and 7 bases from J, with 21 bases in between. The germline V gene has CDR1 MNHEY and CDR2 SMNVEV (reference sequence). CDR3 nucleotides: TGTGCCAGCAGCAGTACCCCCAGGGGCCTGACTGAAAAACTGTTTTTT. Its protein is CASSSTPRGLTEKLFF.

The genes are TRBV6-2 or TRBV6-3 and TRBJ1-5; 8 positions match TRBD1. CDR1 is MNHEY, CDR2 SVGEGT, per germline. CDR3 length: 17 amino acids. Trimming took 6 bases from V and 4 from J; bases not matched to a gene: 14. CDR3 protein: CASSSGVRGPGNQPQHF. The CDR3 coding sequence is TGTGCCAGCAGCTCAGGGGTCAGGGGGCCAGGAAATCAGCCCCAGCATTTT.

This clone was recorded once. The chain carries TRBV28 and TRBJ1-2; D is ambiguous. This CDR3 has 12 residues. Germline CDR1 is MDHEN and CDR2 is SYDVKM. Trimming took off 3 bases at V and 3 bases at J, with 5 bases between the two ends. CDR3: CASSFSDYGYTF. CDR3 nucleotide sequence: TGTGCCAGCAGTTTCAGCGACTATGGCTACACCTTC.

The chain employs TRBV18 and TRBJ1-2, with TRBD1 matching over 7 bases. Trimming removed 3 bases from V and 4 bases from J; junction bases left unmatched: 5. Per germline, CDR1 KGHSH and CDR2 LQKENI. This CDR3 region has 14 residues. DNA of the CDR3: TGTGCCAGCTCACCCCAGGGGGGTGGCTATGGCTACACCTTC. Its protein is CASSPQGGGYGYTF.

V and J are TRBV6-5 and TRBJ1-6; TRBD1 is a possible D gene (6 bases). The CDR3 runs 15 residues. Deletions cut 8 bases from V and 7 bases from J, with 18 bases between. CDR1 and CDR2 (germline): MNHEY, SVGAGI. For the CDR3, the DNA is TGTGCCAGCTCAATATTCGGGACACAGAATTCACCCCTCCACTTT. Translating it yields CASSIFGTQNSPLHF.

The rearrangement links TRBV6-2 or TRBV6-3 to TRBJ1-2; D is unresolved. V shed 6 bases and J shed 8 bases, with 13 bases lying between them. CDR3 length equals 12 residues. Germline-derived CDR1 and CDR2 are MNHEY and SVGEGT. CDR3 region: CASSRLNSGYTF. The CDR3 region has the DNA TGTGCCAGCAGCCGTTTAAATTCCGGCTACACCTTC.

V gene TRBV7-3 combines with J gene TRBJ2-5, with 9 bases matching TRBD2. Germline V gene lookup returns CDR1 SGHTA and CDR2 FQGTGA. V lost 5 bases, J lost 0 bases, and 7 bases stayed unmatched. This CDR3 spans 16 amino acids. CDR3 nucleotide sequence: TGTGCCAGCAGCATCGGGCTAGCGGGGTACCAAGAGACCCAGTACTTC. It encodes CASSIGLAGYQETQYF.